What follows are 27 T cell receptor beta chains derived from one specimen sequenced in a study of T cells in Graves' hyperthyroidism and ophthalmopathy. Amplification of TCR beta CDR3 regions used RNA as the template. The HTBI primer set drove a first-round RT-PCR of the TCR CDR3. TCRdb reprocessed the multiplex PCR reads via MiXCR and lists one record per CDR3 protein. The sample holds a few hundred thousand distinct CDR3 sequences; 18% are singletons and the top ten take 35% to 50%. Sequenced sample: blood. These receptors all come from a man between 40 and 49 years old with Graves' hyperthyroidism.

This clonotype was observed a few times. The J gene is TRBJ2-2, the V gene TRBV19; 7 bases are shared with TRBD2. From germline, CDR1 is LNHDA and CDR2 SQIVND (reference sequence). The CDR3 extends over 20 amino acids. Trimming at V came to 0 bases and at J to 0 bases, leaving 13 bases not matched to a gene. CDR3 bases: TGTGCCAGTAGTATAGATTTTCGAGGAGGAGCGGGGTCGAACACCGGGGAGCTGTTTTTT. Amino acids: CASSIDFRGGAGSNTGELFF.

This clonotype was detected a few times. The chain joins TRBV5-5 to TRBJ1-2; D gene ambiguous. The CDR3 is 14 amino acids. From germline, CDR1 is SGHKS and CDR2 YYEKEE (reference sequence). V lost 4 bases, J lost 5 bases, and 15 bases lay in between. The CDR3 loop reads CASSRGSVRYGYTF. The CDR3 DNA reads as TGTGCCAGCAGCCGTGGATCCGTCCGATATGGCTACACCTTC.

This clonotype was seen just once. A much larger clone lies one base from this, so it may be a read error. The rearrangement uses TRBV28 and TRBJ2-7; no reliable D call. This CDR3 has 12 amino acids. Germline CDR1 reads MDHEN; CDR2 reads SYDVKM. As DNA, the CDR3 is TGTGCCAGCAGTTCGGAGCGCGACGAGCGGTACTTC. It translates to CASSSERDERYF.

This clonotype appeared many times. V usage is TRBV5-5 and J usage is TRBJ2-1; D is tentatively TRBD1 or TRBD2 (5 bases each). The V gene's germline CDR1 is SGHKS and CDR2 YYEKEE (reference sequence). V shed 5 bases and J shed 2 bases, with 8 bases lying between them. The CDR3 is 13 amino acids. The CDR3 is CASRGVAYNEQFF. The CDR3 region has the DNA TGTGCCAGCAGGGGGGTGGCCTACAATGAGCAGTTCTTC.

This clonotype was picked up many times. The chain uses TRBV2 and TRBJ1-5; 8 bases are a match to TRBD1. The CDR3 spans 14 residues. V gave up 2 bases and J gave up 4 bases; unmatched junction bases: 1. In germline, CDR1 is SNHLY, CDR2 FYNNEI. The CDR3: CASSEQGANQPQHF. CDR3 nucleotides: TGTGCCAGCAGTGAACAGGGGGCGAATCAGCCCCAGCATTTT. The full variable domain, with the rest looked up from reference TRBV2 and TRBJ1-5, is EPEVTQTPSHQVTQMGQEVILRCVPISNHLYFYWYRQILGQKVEFLVSFYNNEISEKSEIFDDQFSVERPDGSNFTLKIRSTKLEDSAMYFCASSEQGANQPQHFGDGTRLSIL.

This clonotype was counted ten times or more. The CDR3 reads CSVEDDRSYGYTF. The CDR3 nucleotides are TGCAGCGTTGAAGATGACAGGAGCTATGGCTACACCTTC. The chain links TRBV29-1 to TRBJ1-2; a possible D gene is TRBD1 (6 bases). Trimming removed 0 bases at V and 4 bases at J, with 9 bases between. CDR3 length equals 13 residues. Germline values: CDR1 SQVTM, CDR2 ANQGSEA.

The gene calls are TRBV10-3 and TRBJ2-1; TRBD2 matches 9 bases. The CDR3 covers 15 residues. CDR1 and CDR2 from the germline V gene are ENHRY and SYGVKD. V was clipped by 4 bases and J by 8 bases; unmatched bases: 9. CDR3 sequence reads: CAISAGGGASHEQFF. The CDR3 DNA follows: TGTGCCATCAGTGCGGGCGGGGGGGCCTCCCATGAGCAGTTCTTC.

V gene TRBV5-1 combines with J gene TRBJ2-1, with 15 bases aligning to TRBD2. This CDR3 contains 18 residues. The junction had 11 bases not matched to a gene; V was cut back by 6 bases and J by 4 bases. The V gene's germline CDR1 is SGHRS and CDR2 YFSETQ. The CDR3 DNA is TGCGCCAGCAACTCGGGACTAGCGGGGGGCGCGGTTTACAATGAGCAGTTCTTC. It yields the protein CASNSGLAGGAVYNEQFF.

The chain has TRBV7-2 and TRBJ2-2; D is ambiguous. Germline-derived CDR1 and CDR2 are SGHTA and FQGNSA. V was pared by 6 bases and J by 0 bases, with 11 bases between. This CDR3 spans 15 amino acids. Here the CDR3 reads CASSLGLANTGELFF. The DNA for the CDR3 is TGTGCCAGCAGTCTAGGTTTAGCGAACACCGGGGAGCTGTTTTTT. Looking up the rest from reference TRBV7-2 and TRBJ2-2 gives the full variable domain: GAGVSQSPSNKVTEKGKDVELRCDPISGHTALYWYRQSLGQGLEFLIYFQGNSAPDKSGLPSDRFSAERTGGSVSTLTIQRTQQEDSAVYLCASSLGLANTGELFFGEGSRLTVL.

In its sample, this clonotype was seen many times. The V gene is TRBV27, the J gene TRBJ2-3; no definite D call. Germline V gives CDR1 MNHEY, CDR2 SMNVEV (reference sequence). The CDR3 length is 16 residues. Deletions cut 2 bases from V and 2 bases from J, with 14 bases between. The chain's CDR3 is CASSLRWASDTDTQYF. In nucleotides, the CDR3 is TGTGCCAGCAGTTTACGGTGGGCCTCGGACACAGATACGCAGTATTTT.

This clonotype was observed a handful of times. The gene calls are TRBV7-9 and TRBJ1-1; D is ambiguous. CDR1 is SEHNR, CDR2 FQNEAQ, per germline (reference sequence). V shed 5 bases and J shed 1 base, with 8 bases lying between them. The CDR3 has 13 amino acids. Here the CDR3 DNA reads TGTGCCAGCAGCGGGATCAAGAACACTGAAGCTTTCTTT. Residues: CASSGIKNTEAFF.

The chain uses TRBV6-1 and TRBJ2-7; 13 bases map to TRBD2. The CDR3 covers 15 residues. The germline gives CDR1 MNHNS, CDR2 SASEGT. J was trimmed by 5 bases and V by 6 bases; bases with no gene match: 7. The CDR3 bases are TGTGCCAGCAGGCCAACTAGCGGGGGGGCCAACGAGCAGTACTTC. It yields the protein CASRPTSGGANEQYF.

The V call is TRBV24-1, the J call TRBJ2-1; 9 bases agree with TRBD1. This CDR3 is built from 16 residues. V was clipped by 7 bases and J by 0 bases; unmatched bases: 6. The germline V gene encodes CDR1 KGHDR and CDR2 SFDVKD. Here the CDR3 DNA reads TGTGCCACCAGGGGGGGGACAGGGAGCTCCTACAATGAGCAGTTCTTC. As protein: CATRGGTGSSYNEQFF.

There are many counts of this clonotype. The rearrangement joins TRBV5-6 to TRBJ2-3; 8 positions agree with TRBD1. This CDR3 has 15 residues. Trimming at V came to 3 bases and at J to 6 bases, leaving 9 bases not matched to a gene. The germline gives CDR1 SGHDT, CDR2 YYEEEE. The CDR3 nucleotides are TGTGCCAGCAGCTATACCGGGACAGGCCCGGATACGCAGTATTTT. This codes for CASSYTGTGPDTQYF.

This clonotype came up many times. This chain joins TRBV10-1 and TRBJ2-7, with TRBD1 identical over 8 bases. After removal of 2 bases from V and 3 bases from J, the junction contained 3 bases not matched to a gene. Germline V gene lookup returns CDR1 WNHNN and CDR2 SYGVQD (reference sequence). The CDR3 runs to 14 residues. CDR3 DNA: TGCGCCAGCAGTGAGCGGGGACAGGACTACGAGCAGTACTTC. It specifies CASSERGQDYEQYF.

J is TRBJ2-7 and V is TRBV4-2; D unresolved. Germline-derived CDR1 and CDR2 are LGHNA and YNFKEQ. The CDR3 loop spans 12 amino acids. Trimming cost V 8 bases and J 2 bases, with 10 bases left between them. The CDR3 nucleotides read TGTGCCAGCGCCAACAGACCCTACGAGCAGTACTTC. Translating it yields CASANRPYEQYF.

The chain couples TRBV20-1 to TRBJ1-2, with unresolved D. This CDR3 region has 16 residues. CDR1 and CDR2 (germline): DFQATT, SNEGSKA (reference sequence). Trimming stripped 2 bases from V and 7 bases from J, with 23 bases between. CDR3 coding DNA: TGCAGTGCTAGACTTATCGCGAAGTTGATATCCTCTGGCTACACCTTC. This codes for CSARLIAKLISSGYTF.

This clonotype occurred a few times. A much larger clone lies a single base off, so this may be a read error. The chain combines TRBV6-9 with TRBJ1-2; 7 nucleotides match TRBD1. Germline CDR1 is MNHGY and CDR2 is SVAAGI. The CDR3 covers 15 residues. The CDR3 spells CASSYLGGQNYGCTF. CDR3 nucleotides: TGTGCCAGCAGTTACCTAGGGGGACAGAACTATGGCTGCACCTTC.

This clonotype was detected many times. The V gene is TRBV5-8, the J gene TRBJ2-7, with TRBD2 identical over 12 bases. Unmatched junction bases numbered 3, after V lost 2 bases and J lost 3 bases. Germline V gene lookup returns CDR1 SGHTS and CDR2 YDEGEE. The CDR3 length is 15 residues. In nucleotides, the CDR3 is TGTGCCAGCAGCTTACTAGCGGGGGGTATCTACGAGCAGTACTTC. Protein product: CASSLLAGGIYEQYF.

This clonotype was counted many times. The chain uses TRBV7-6 and TRBJ2-1; possibly TRBD2 for D (6 bases). Germline CDR1 and CDR2: SGHVS and FNYEAQ. This CDR3 contains 15 residues. V lost 1 base to trimming and J lost 6 bases, with 13 bases between them. DNA for the CDR3: TGTGCCAGCAGCTTAGGTCCCGGGGGTCGCAATGAGCAGTTCTTC. As protein: CASSLGPGGRNEQFF.

This clonotype appeared a few times. This chain connects TRBV6-1 to TRBJ1-6; D is possibly TRBD1 (5 bases). The CDR3 extends over 14 amino acids. V was clipped by 7 bases and J by 6 bases, with 13 bases between them. Germline CDR1 reads MNHNS; CDR2 reads SASEGT. The CDR3 region has the DNA TGTGCCAGCACCTCCGGGACGTCTAATTCACCCCTCCACTTT. As protein: CASTSGTSNSPLHF.

In this sample, this clonotype turned up many times. The chain uses TRBV14 and TRBJ2-1; a possible D gene is TRBD1 (5 bases). CDR3 length equals 14 residues. V lost 2 bases and J 7 bases, leaving 12 bases between the germline ends. CDR1 SGHDN and CDR2 FVKESK come from the germline V gene. In DNA, the CDR3 is TGTGCCAGCAGCCAATTAGGGGTAGGGAATGAGCAGTTCTTC. It specifies CASSQLGVGNEQFF.

The V call is TRBV7-2, the J call TRBJ2-3; D is perhaps TRBD2 (6 bases). Per germline, CDR1 SGHTA and CDR2 FQGNSA. The V end was cut by 2 bases, the J end by 2 bases, with 14 bases between. The CDR3 extends over 16 amino acids. In nucleotides, the CDR3 is TGTGCCAGCAGCTTACAAGGACTACCCAACACAGATACGCAGTATTTT. Translating gives CASSLQGLPNTDTQYF.

In its sample, this clonotype was seen many times. The CDR3 sequence: CASSVGDNTDTQYF. The CDR3 DNA sequence: TGTGCCAGCAGCGTAGGTGACAACACAGATACGCAGTATTTT. The J gene is TRBJ2-3, the V gene TRBV9; unclear D gene. CDR3 length: 14 residues. Trimming removed 0 bases at V and 2 bases at J, with 7 bases between. From germline, CDR1 is SGDLS and CDR2 YYNGEE.

The CDR3 loop reads CASSSMGQGAGEQYF. CDR3 in DNA: TGTGCCAGCAGCTCGATGGGACAGGGGGCGGGTGAGCAGTACTTC. The V call is TRBV7-2, the J call TRBJ2-7; TRBD1 agrees at 12 bases. The CDR3 has 15 residues. The V and J ends lost 4 bases and 7 bases, in that order; junction bases with no gene match: 8. CDR1 is SGHTA and CDR2 is FQGNSA in the germline V gene.

This clonotype has a count of ten or more. The V call is TRBV3-1, the J call TRBJ1-6; possibly TRBD1 for D (5 bases). With 2 bases removed from V and 6 bases from J, the gap between germline ends came to 8 bases. Per germline, CDR1 LGHDT and CDR2 YNNKEL (reference sequence). CDR3 size: 14 residues. The CDR3 protein is CASSQSRGNSPLHF. Here the CDR3 DNA reads TGTGCCAGCAGCCAATCGAGGGGTAATTCACCCCTCCACTTT.

The genes are TRBV6-1 and TRBJ2-2, with 10 nucleotides matching TRBD1. This CDR3 comprises 15 residues. CDR1 and CDR2 (germline): MNHNS, SASEGT. Trimming removed 6 bases from V and 3 bases from J; junction bases left unmatched: 4. In DNA, the CDR3 is TGTGCCAGCAGATTGGACAGGGGGTACACCGGGGAGCTGTTTTTT. It is translated as CASRLDRGYTGELFF.